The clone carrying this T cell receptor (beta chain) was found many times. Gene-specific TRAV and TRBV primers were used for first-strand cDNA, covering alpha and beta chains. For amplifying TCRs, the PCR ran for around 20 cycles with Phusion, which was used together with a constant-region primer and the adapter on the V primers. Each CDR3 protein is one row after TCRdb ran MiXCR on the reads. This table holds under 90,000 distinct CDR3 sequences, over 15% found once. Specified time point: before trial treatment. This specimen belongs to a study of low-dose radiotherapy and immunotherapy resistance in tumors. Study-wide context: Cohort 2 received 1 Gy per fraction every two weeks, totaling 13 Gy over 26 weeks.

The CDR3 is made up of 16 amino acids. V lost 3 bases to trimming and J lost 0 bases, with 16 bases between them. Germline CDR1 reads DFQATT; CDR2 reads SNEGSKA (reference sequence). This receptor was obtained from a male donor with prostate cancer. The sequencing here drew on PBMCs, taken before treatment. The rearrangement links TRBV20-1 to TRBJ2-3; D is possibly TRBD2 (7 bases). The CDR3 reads CSASGPGGPSTDTQYF. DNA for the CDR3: TGCAGTGCTAGTGGCCCCGGGGGGCCTAGCACAGATACGCAGTATTTT.